This T cell receptor (beta chain) appears in the sequencing data of a study of cytomegalovirus exposure and HLA in healthy donors. Turning to the study itself: Findings of an earlier analysis included 110 million or so unique TCR beta sequences from around 180 million T cells. HLA-typed donors were the source of 86 million or so unique TCRs held in an early data release.

A multiplex PCR was run with 60 Vbeta primers and 13 Jbeta primers. The assay was immunoSEQ multiplex PCR, and TCRdb's table has in-frame clones only and misses some. The sample carries about 140,000 clones, 76% recorded once. Nominally healthy donors provided the samples, though records likely missed some immune exposures. Study-level points and caveats: Previous analysis showed most TCR beta V segments were productive about 87% or about 30% of the time.

V was cut by 2 bases and J by 8 bases, with 18 bases left in between. The CDR3 contains 14 residues. The germline V gene encodes CDR1 GTSNPN and CDR2 SVGIG (reference sequence). Comments on this clone: The target antigen is unknown.

The source of this sequence is a woman aged 40 to 55 in good health and CMV-seronegative. The sequenced sample was PBMCs. This chain connects TRBV30 to TRBJ1-2; no reliable D call. In nucleotides, the CDR3 is TGTGCCTGGAGTAGCCTTGGAGAGGGAGGGGGCTACACCTTC. Translation: CAWSSLGEGGGYTF.